These 21 T cell receptor beta chains were sequenced from one sample in a study of T cells after posttransplantation cyclophosphamide. Produced via immunoSEQ multiplex PCR; TCRdb's table is partial and in-frame only. The data hold around 23,000 clones, with around 86% observed a single time. Sampled 1 year posttransplant, controls received myeloablative marrow transplants, methotrexate and a calcineurin inhibitor. The sample in question was PBMCs, obtained 350 to 400 days after allogeneic stem cell transplant with calcineurin inhibitor and methotrexate. These receptors were obtained from a female patient between 30 and 40 years old who received an allogeneic stem cell transplant from an unrelated donor, was CMV-positive, and had acute and chronic GVHD. A subset of T cells may come from the graft donor.

V is TRBV6-5 and J is TRBJ1-2; perhaps TRBD1 as D (6 bases). CDR3 length: 13 amino acids. Trimming left V 0 bases short and J 7 bases short, with 9 bases between. Per germline, CDR1 MNHEY and CDR2 SVGAGI. The DNA of the CDR3 is TGTGCCAGCAGTTACTCCACAGGGTTTGGCTACACCTTC. Amino acids: CASSYSTGFGYTF.

The gene calls are TRBV18 and TRBJ1-1, with TRBD1 matching over 7 bases. This CDR3 has 13 residues. V trimming: 8 bases; J trimming: 5 bases; junction bases outside the gene matches: 8. From germline, CDR1 is KGHSH and CDR2 LQKENI. The CDR3 region has the DNA TGTGCCAGCCGAAAGGGGGCAGAAACTGAAGCTTTCTTT. This translates into CASRKGAETEAFF. Full variable domain (missing parts from reference TRBV18 and TRBJ1-1): NAGVMQNPRHLVRRRGQEARLRCSPMKGHSHVYWYRQLPEEGLKFMVYLQKENIIDESGMPKERFSAEFPKEGPSILRIQQVVRGDSAAYFCASRKGAETEAFFGQGTRLTVV.

The J gene is TRBJ2-5, the V gene TRBV6-5; the match to TRBD2 covers 10 bases. CDR1 and CDR2 (germline): MNHEY, SVGAGI. The CDR3 length is 15 residues. Trimming removed 3 bases from V and 4 bases from J; junction bases left unmatched: 5. CDR3: CASSYLASGGETQYF. The CDR3 DNA reads as TGTGCCAGCAGTTATTTGGCTAGCGGGGGAGAGACCCAGTACTTC.

The chain is built from TRBV9 and TRBJ2-1; TRBD1 might be the D (6 bases). Germline V gene lookup returns CDR1 SGDLS and CDR2 YYNGEE. This CDR3 has 13 residues. Trimming removed 5 bases at V and 6 bases at J, with 12 bases between. The CDR3 reads CASSYDRLNEQFF. DNA of the CDR3: TGTGCCAGCAGTTACGACAGGCTCAATGAGCAGTTCTTC.

The rearrangement joins TRBV11-3 to TRBJ1-5; 7 bases are a match to TRBD1. CDR3 length: 16 amino acids. Germline CDR1 and CDR2: SGHNT and YENEEA. Germline trimming cut 5 bases from V and 5 bases from J; bases unmatched to any gene: 12. The CDR3, as DNA: TGTGCCAGCAGCCCGATAGGGGACAGCAGAGATCAGCCCCAGCATTTT. This gives the protein CASSPIGDSRDQPQHF.

The gene calls are TRBV20-1 and TRBJ2-3; D gene ambiguous. The CDR3 consists of 11 residues. The germline V gene encodes CDR1 DFQATT and CDR2 SNEGSKA (reference sequence). V lost 6 bases, J lost 6 bases, and 10 bases lay in between. CDR3 residues: CSALKLDTQYF. The CDR3 nucleotides are TGCAGTGCGCTTAAGCTGGATACGCAGTATTTT.

CDR3: CASGELAVAYNEQFF. The CDR3 coding sequence is TGCGCCAGCGGGGAGTTGGCGGTCGCCTACAATGAGCAGTTCTTC. The chain recombines TRBV4-1 with TRBJ2-1; D is possibly TRBD2 (5 bases). CDR1 MGHRA and CDR2 YSYEKL come from the germline V gene. The CDR3 covers 15 residues. Between the trimmed V and J ends, which lost 8 bases and 2 bases, there was a span of 16 bases.

This clone was seen once. This rearrangement joins TRBV5-1 to TRBJ1-2; TRBD1 matches 7 bases. The CDR3 is made up of 17 amino acids. V shed 5 bases and J 0 bases; nucleotides not matched to a gene: 13. The germline V gene has CDR1 SGHRS and CDR2 YFSETQ. CDR3 in DNA: TGCGCCAGCAGACGAGGACAGGATCTGCCTACTAACTATGGCTACACCTTC. This encodes CASRRGQDLPTNYGYTF.

The CDR3: CASRAGTGYYGYTF. The CDR3, as DNA: TGTGCCAGCAGAGCCGGGACAGGATATTATGGCTACACCTTC. V gene TRBV27 combines with J gene TRBJ1-2, with 8 positions matching TRBD1. Germline CDR1 is MNHEY and CDR2 is SMNVEV (reference sequence). CDR3 size: 14 residues. After removal of 6 bases from V and 5 bases from J, the junction contained 8 bases not matched to a gene.

This clone was observed a few times. The chain carries TRBV5-1 and TRBJ1-3; 10 bases agree with TRBD1. CDR3 length: 16 amino acids. The germline V gene has CDR1 SGHRS and CDR2 YFSETQ. The V and J ends lost 1 base and 2 bases, in that order; junction bases with no gene match: 3. CDR3 loop: CASSLSGTGAGNTIYF. CDR3 DNA: TGCGCCAGCAGCTTGTCCGGGACAGGGGCTGGAAACACCATATATTTT.

This chain connects TRBV5-1 to TRBJ1-1; 8 bases map to TRBD1. This CDR3 comprises 13 residues. Trimming cost V 3 bases and J 6 bases; bases outside gene matches: 4. Germline V CDR1 and CDR2: SGHRS, YFSETQ. The CDR3 loop is CASSYDRGAEAFF. DNA of the CDR3: TGCGCCAGCAGCTACGACAGGGGCGCTGAAGCTTTCTTT.

The chain joins TRBV23-1 to TRBJ2-3, with a possible D match to TRBD2 (6 bases). TRBV23-1 is reported as an ORF; its role is uncertain. The CDR3 runs to 16 residues. V was clipped by 3 bases and J by 0 bases, with 13 bases between them. The CDR3 bases are TGCGCCAGCAGTCAGACGGACTATCCTAGCACAGATACGCAGTATTTT. Translation gives CASSQTDYPSTDTQYF.

This chain uses TRBV5-4 with TRBJ1-2; 7 bases align to TRBD1. Germline V gene data show CDR1 as SGHNT and CDR2 as YYREEE (reference sequence). Unmatched junction bases numbered 3, after V lost 5 bases and J lost 2 bases. CDR3 length equals 13 residues. This CDR3 reads CASSPDRNYGYTF. CDR3 nucleotide sequence: TGTGCCAGCAGTCCGGACAGGAACTATGGCTACACCTTC.

The chain joins TRBV13 to TRBJ1-4; 9 bases are shared with TRBD1. V lost 5 bases and J lost 6; bases outside the gene matches: 10. This CDR3 is built from 16 residues. Per the germline V gene, CDR1 is PRHDT and CDR2 is FYEKMQ (reference sequence). Here the CDR3 reads CASSPRDRVKDEKLFF. DNA for the CDR3: TGTGCCAGCAGCCCCCGGGACAGGGTCAAGGATGAAAAACTGTTTTTT.

This clone was recorded a few times. The chain links TRBV7-9 to TRBJ1-4, with 9 bases fitting TRBD1. The CDR3 runs 15 residues. J lost 8 bases, V lost 5 bases, and 9 bases had no gene match. Germline-derived CDR1 and CDR2 are SEHNR and FQNEAQ (reference sequence). CDR3: CASSARTGGYEKLFF. CDR3 DNA sequence: TGTGCCAGCAGCGCACGAACAGGGGGCTACGAAAAACTGTTTTTT.

The gene calls are TRBV20-1 and TRBJ2-5; D is unclear. V shed 5 bases and J shed 5 bases, with 9 bases lying between them. The CDR3 length is 11 residues. Germline-derived CDR1 and CDR2 are DFQATT and SNEGSKA (reference sequence). CDR3 nucleotides: TGCAGTGCTGGCCCAATGGAGACCCAGTACTTC. Its translation is CSAGPMETQYF.

The chain uses TRBV7-9 and TRBJ1-5; D call uncertain. CDR3 size: 12 residues. Germline loops: CDR1 SEHNR, CDR2 FQNEAQ (reference sequence). Trimming took off 0 bases at V and 10 bases at J, with 7 bases between the two ends. The CDR3 DNA reads as TGTGCCAGCAGCTTAGCCGGTCCACCCCAGCATTTT. Translating it yields CASSLAGPPQHF.

This clone has a handful of counts. The CDR3: CASSRPQQPQHF. CDR3 DNA sequence: TGTGCCAGCTCACGTCCCCAGCAGCCCCAGCATTTT. This chain uses TRBV18 with TRBJ1-5, with D uncertain. Germline V gene lookup returns CDR1 KGHSH and CDR2 LQKENI. Trimming shortened V by 4 bases and J by 7 bases, and 8 bases separated the two germline ends. The CDR3 totals 12 residues. The variable domain in full, completed from reference TRBV18 and TRBJ1-5, reads NAGVMQNPRHLVRRRGQEARLRCSPMKGHSHVYWYRQLPEEGLKFMVYLQKENIIDESGMPKERFSAEFPKEGPSILRIQQVVRGDSAAYFCASSRPQQPQHFGDGTRLSIL.

V gene TRBV4-3 combines with J gene TRBJ2-1, with D unresolved. Germline V CDR1 and CDR2: LGHNA, YSLEER. The CDR3 runs 15 residues. V was trimmed by 0 bases and J by 2 bases, leaving 8 bases between them. This CDR3 is CASSQDRNPYNEQFF. The CDR3 DNA sequence: TGCGCCAGCAGCCAAGACAGAAATCCCTACAATGAGCAGTTCTTC.

The rearrangement joins TRBV5-6 to TRBJ2-5; TRBD1 agrees at 8 bases. Germline CDR1 reads SGHDT; CDR2 reads YYEEEE. The CDR3 is 15 residues long. V shed 4 bases, J shed 4 bases, and the junction held 9 bases outside the gene matches. DNA of the CDR3: TGTGCCAGCAGCGTCATGGGAGACAGGGGAGAGACCCAGTACTTC. Amino acids: CASSVMGDRGETQYF.

This chain joins TRBV7-9 and TRBJ2-7; no firm D call. V lost 5 bases, J lost 0 bases, and 5 bases lay in between. The CDR3 runs to 12 residues. Germline loops: CDR1 SEHNR, CDR2 FQNEAQ (reference sequence). The CDR3, as DNA: TGTGCCAGCAGCCCTAGCTCCTACGAGCAGTACTTC. This sequence encodes CASSPSSYEQYF.